This record looks at one T cell receptor beta chain sequence and its context. These data come from a study of tumor T cells in aggressive B-cell lymphoma. V gave up 3 bases and J gave up 5 bases, with 13 bases separating them. Germline V gives CDR1 LNHNV, CDR2 YYDKDF (reference sequence). This CDR3 spans 14 amino acids. Profiled with immunoSEQ multiplex PCR; TCRdb holds only in-frame clones, not every one. The sample lists about 1,600 clones, 85% to 95% occurring once. The source is an adult with diffuse large B cell lymphoma. The chain has TRBV15 and TRBJ2-5; possible D gene TRBD1, 6 bases. What was sequenced was tumor tissue. CDR3 in amino acids: CATSSAQGWETQYF. DNA for the CDR3: TGTGCCACCAGCAGCGCACAGGGTTGGGAGACCCAGTACTTC.